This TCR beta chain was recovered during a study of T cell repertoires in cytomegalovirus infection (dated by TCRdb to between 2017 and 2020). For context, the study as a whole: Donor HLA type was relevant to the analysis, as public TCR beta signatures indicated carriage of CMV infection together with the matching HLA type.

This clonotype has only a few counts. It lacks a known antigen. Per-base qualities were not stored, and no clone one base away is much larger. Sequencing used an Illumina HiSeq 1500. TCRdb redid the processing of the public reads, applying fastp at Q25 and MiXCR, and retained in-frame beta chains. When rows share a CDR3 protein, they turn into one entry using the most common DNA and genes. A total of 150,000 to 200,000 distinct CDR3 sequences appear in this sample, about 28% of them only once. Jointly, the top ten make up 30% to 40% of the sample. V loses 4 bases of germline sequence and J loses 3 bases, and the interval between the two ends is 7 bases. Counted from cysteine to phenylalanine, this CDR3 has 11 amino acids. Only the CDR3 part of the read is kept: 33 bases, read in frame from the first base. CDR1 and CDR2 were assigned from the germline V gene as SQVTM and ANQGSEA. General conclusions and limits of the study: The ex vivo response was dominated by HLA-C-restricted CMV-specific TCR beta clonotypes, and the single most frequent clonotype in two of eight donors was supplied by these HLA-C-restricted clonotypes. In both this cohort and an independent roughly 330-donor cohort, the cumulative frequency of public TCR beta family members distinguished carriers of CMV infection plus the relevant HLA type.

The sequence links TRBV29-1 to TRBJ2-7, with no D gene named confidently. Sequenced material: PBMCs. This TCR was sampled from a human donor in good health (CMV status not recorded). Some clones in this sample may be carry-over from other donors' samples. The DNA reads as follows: TGCAGCGTTGTAAATGGCTACGAGCAGTACTTC. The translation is CSVVNGYEQYF.